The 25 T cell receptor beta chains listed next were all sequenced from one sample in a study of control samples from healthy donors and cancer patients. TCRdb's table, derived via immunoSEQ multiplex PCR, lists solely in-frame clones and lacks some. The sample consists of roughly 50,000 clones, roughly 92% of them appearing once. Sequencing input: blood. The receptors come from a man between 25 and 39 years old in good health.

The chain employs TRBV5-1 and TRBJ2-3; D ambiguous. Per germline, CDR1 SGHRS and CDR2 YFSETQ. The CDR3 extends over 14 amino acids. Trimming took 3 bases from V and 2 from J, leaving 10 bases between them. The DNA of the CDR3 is TGCGCCAGCAGCTGGTCTATCTTCACAGATACGCAGTATTTT. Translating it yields CASSWSIFTDTQYF.

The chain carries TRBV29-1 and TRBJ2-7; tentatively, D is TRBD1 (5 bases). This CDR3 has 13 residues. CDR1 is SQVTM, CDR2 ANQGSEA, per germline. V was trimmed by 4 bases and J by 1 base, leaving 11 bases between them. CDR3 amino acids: CSVGRGGSYEQYF. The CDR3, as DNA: TGCAGCGTTGGTAGGGGTGGTTCCTACGAGCAGTACTTC.

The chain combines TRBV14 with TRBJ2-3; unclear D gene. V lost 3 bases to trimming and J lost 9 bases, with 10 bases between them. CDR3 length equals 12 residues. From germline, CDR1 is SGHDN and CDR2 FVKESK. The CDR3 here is CASSQDPETQYF. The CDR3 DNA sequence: TGTGCCAGCAGCCAGGACCCTGAAACGCAGTATTTT.

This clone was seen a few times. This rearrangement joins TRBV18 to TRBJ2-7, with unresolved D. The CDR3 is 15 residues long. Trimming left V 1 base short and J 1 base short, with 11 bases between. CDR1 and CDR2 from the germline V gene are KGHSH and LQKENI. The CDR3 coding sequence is TGTGCCAGCTCACCACGGGAACCAGGATCCTACGAGCAGTACTTC. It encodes CASSPREPGSYEQYF. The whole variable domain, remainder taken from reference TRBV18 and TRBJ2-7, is NAGVMQNPRHLVRRRGQEARLRCSPMKGHSHVYWYRQLPEEGLKFMVYLQKENIIDESGMPKERFSAEFPKEGPSILRIQQVVRGDSAAYFCASSPREPGSYEQYFGPGTRLTVT.

The CDR3 sequence is CASSQSPGGDNYGYTF. CDR3 nucleotide sequence: TGTGCCAGCAGCCAATCCCCCGGGGGCGATAACTATGGCTACACCTTC. The chain recombines TRBV4-2 with TRBJ1-2; tentative D call: TRBD1 (6 bases). With 2 bases removed from V and 1 base from J, the gap between germline ends came to 14 bases. CDR3 size: 16 residues. Germline assignment: CDR1 LGHNA and CDR2 YNFKEQ.

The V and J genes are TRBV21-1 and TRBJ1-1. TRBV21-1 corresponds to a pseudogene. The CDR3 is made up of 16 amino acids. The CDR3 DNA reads TGTGCCAGCAGCGCATTGCCCGTCGGGTTAAACACTGAAGCTTTCTTT. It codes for CASSALPVGLNTEAFF.

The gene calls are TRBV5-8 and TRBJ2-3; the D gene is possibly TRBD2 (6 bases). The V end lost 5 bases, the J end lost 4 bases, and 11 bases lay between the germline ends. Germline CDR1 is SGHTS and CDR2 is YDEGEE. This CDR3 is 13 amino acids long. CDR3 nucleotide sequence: TGTGCCAGCAGTCCACTAGCTTCAGATACGCAGTATTTT. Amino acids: CASSPLASDTQYF.

CDR3 bases: TGTGCCAGCAGCCAGGGACGGTTCCCAGATACGCAGTATTTT. Protein product: CASSQGRFPDTQYF. The gene calls are TRBV11-1 and TRBJ2-3; D may match TRBD1 or TRBD2 (5 bases each). The germline gives CDR1 SGHAT, CDR2 FQDESV (reference sequence). There are 14 residues in the CDR3. Deletions cut 5 bases from V and 4 bases from J, with 13 bases between. The whole variable domain, remainder taken from reference TRBV11-1 and TRBJ2-3, is EAEVAQSPRYKITEKSQAVAFWCDPISGHATLYWYRQILGQGPELLVQFQDESVVDDSQLPKDRFSAERLKGVDSTLKIQPAELGDSAMYLCASSQGRFPDTQYFGPGTRLTVL.

CDR3 DNA sequence: TGTGCCTGGAGTGGAAAGGGACTAGCGGGGAGCGAGCAGTACTTC. Its protein is CAWSGKGLAGSEQYF. The J gene is TRBJ2-7, the V gene TRBV30; TRBD2 matches 13 bases. Germline loops: CDR1 GTSNPN, CDR2 SVGIG (reference sequence). This CDR3 spans 15 amino acids. J gave up 6 bases and V 1 base, and 6 bases lay outside the gene matches.

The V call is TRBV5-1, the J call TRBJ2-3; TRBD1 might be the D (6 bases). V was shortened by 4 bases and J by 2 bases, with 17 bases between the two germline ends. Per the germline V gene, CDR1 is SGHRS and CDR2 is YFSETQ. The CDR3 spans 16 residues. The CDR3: CASSAGAQTTTDTQYF. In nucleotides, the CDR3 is TGCGCCAGCAGCGCAGGGGCCCAAACTACCACAGATACGCAGTATTTT.

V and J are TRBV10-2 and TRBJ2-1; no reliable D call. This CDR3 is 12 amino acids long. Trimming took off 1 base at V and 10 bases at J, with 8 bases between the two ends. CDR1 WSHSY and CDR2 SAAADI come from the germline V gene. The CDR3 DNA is TGCGCCAGCAGTGAGTTGGAATCCGAGCAGTTCTTC. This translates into CASSELESEQFF.

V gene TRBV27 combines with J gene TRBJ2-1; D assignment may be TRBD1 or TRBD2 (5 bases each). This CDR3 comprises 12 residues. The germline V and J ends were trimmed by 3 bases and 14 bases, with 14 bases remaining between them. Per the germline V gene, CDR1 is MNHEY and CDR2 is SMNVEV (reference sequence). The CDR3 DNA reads TGTGCCAGCAGTTTGTCCGGGACGCAAGAGTTCTTC. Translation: CASSLSGTQEFF.

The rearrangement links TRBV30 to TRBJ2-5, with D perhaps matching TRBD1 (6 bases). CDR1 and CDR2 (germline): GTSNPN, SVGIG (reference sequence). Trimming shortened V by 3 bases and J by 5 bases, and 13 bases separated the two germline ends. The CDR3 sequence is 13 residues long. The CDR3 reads CAWRAGAGETQYF. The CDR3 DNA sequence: TGTGCCTGGAGGGCAGGGGCCGGGGAGACCCAGTACTTC.

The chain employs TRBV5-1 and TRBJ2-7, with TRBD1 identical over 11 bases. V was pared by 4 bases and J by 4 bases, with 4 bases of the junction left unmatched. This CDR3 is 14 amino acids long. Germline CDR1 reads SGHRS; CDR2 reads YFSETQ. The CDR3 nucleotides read TGCGCCAGCAGCGTCGGGACAGGGGGGTACGAGCAGTACTTC. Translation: CASSVGTGGYEQYF.

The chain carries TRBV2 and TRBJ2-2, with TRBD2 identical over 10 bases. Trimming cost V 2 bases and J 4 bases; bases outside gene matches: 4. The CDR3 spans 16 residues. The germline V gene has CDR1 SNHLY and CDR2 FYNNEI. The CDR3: CASSESSGSVTGELFF. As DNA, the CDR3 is TGTGCCAGCAGTGAATCTAGCGGGAGTGTCACCGGGGAGCTGTTTTTT.

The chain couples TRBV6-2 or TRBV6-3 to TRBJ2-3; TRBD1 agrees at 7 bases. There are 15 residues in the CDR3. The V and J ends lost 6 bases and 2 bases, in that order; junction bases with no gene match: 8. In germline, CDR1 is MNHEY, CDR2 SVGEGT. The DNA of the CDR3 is TGTGCCAGCAGCGAGGACAGGCTCATCACAGATACGCAGTATTTT. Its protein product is CASSEDRLITDTQYF.

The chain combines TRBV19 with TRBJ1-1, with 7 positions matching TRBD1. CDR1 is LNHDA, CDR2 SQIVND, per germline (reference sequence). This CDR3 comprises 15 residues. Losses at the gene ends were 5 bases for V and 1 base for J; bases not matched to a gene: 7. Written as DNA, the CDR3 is TGTGCCAGTAGTCGAAACAGGGGAGGGAACACTGAAGCTTTCTTT. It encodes CASSRNRGGNTEAFF. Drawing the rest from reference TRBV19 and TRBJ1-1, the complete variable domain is DGGITQSPKYLFRKEGQNVTLSCEQNLNHDAMYWYRQDPGQGLRLIYYSQIVNDFQKGDIAEGYSVSREKKESFPLTVTSAQKNPTAFYLCASSRNRGGNTEAFFGQGTRLTVV.

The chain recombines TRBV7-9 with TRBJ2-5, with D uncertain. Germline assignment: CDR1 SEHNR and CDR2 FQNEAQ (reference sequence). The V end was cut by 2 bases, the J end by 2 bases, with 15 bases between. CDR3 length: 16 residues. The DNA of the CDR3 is TGTGCCAGCAGCTTATATCCTCTAATAGGACAAGAGACCCAGTACTTC. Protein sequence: CASSLYPLIGQETQYF.

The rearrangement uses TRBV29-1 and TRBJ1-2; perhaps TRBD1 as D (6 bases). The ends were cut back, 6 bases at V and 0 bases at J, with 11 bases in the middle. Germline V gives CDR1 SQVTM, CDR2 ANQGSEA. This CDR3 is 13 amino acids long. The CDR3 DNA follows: TGCAGCGTCGCAGGGGAAGCTAACTATGGCTACACCTTC. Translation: CSVAGEANYGYTF.

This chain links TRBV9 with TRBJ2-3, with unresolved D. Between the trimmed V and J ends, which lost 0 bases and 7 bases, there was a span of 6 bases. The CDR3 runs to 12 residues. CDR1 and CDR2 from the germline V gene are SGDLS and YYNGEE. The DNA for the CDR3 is TGTGCCAGCAGCGTAGGAGGAAATACGCAGTATTTT. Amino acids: CASSVGGNTQYF.

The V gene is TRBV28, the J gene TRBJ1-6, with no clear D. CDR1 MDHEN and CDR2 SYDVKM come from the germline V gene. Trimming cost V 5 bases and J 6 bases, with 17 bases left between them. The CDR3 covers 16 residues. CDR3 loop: CASSVTLGQVNSPLHF. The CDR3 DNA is TGTGCCAGCAGTGTTACTTTGGGTCAGGTTAATTCACCCCTCCACTTT.

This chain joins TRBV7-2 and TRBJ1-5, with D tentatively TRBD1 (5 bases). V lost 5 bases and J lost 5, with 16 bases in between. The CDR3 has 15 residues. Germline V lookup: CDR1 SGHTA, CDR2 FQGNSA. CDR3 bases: TGTGCCAGCAGCCCACAGGCATTTCGGCATCAGCCCCAGCATTTT. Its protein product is CASSPQAFRHQPQHF. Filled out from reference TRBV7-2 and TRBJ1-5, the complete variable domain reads GAGVSQSPSNKVTEKGKDVELRCDPISGHTALYWYRQSLGQGLEFLIYFQGNSAPDKSGLPSDRFSAERTGGSVSTLTIQRTQQEDSAVYLCASSPQAFRHQPQHFGDGTRLSIL.

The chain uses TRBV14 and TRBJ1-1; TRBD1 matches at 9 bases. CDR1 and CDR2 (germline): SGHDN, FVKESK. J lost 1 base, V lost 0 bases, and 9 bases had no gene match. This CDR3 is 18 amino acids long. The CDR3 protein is CASSQESQGAWENTEAFF. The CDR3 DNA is TGTGCCAGCAGCCAAGAATCACAGGGGGCGTGGGAGAACACTGAAGCTTTCTTT.

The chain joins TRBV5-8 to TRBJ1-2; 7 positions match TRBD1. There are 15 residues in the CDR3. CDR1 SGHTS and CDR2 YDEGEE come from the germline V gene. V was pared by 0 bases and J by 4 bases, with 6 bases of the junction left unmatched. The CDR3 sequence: CASSLGIAGGYGYTF. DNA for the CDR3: TGTGCCAGCAGCTTGGGCATTGCAGGGGGCTATGGCTACACCTTC.

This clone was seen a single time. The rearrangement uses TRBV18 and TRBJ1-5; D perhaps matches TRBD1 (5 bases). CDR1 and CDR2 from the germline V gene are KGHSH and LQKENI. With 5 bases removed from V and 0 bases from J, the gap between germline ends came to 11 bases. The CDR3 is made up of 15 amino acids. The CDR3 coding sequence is TGTGCCAGCTCAACGAATCAGGGTAGCAATCAGCCCCAGCATTTT. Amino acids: CASSTNQGSNQPQHF.